Listed below are T cell receptor beta chains from one sample, sequenced in a study of shared clonotypes between healthy human individuals. Assay: immunoSEQ multiplex PCR; the TCRdb copy retains only in-frame clones and omits some. The sample shows 740,000 or so clones, less than 80% of them seen only once. Source material: memory CD4+ T cells sorted from blood. All receptors derive from a woman younger than 45 in good health. The CDR3 runs from the conserved cysteine through the conserved F or W. D genes are given only for firm matches. A row's size may be missing; if present it is once, few, many or a size class.

v_gene	j_gene	d_gene	abundance	CDR3nt	CDR3aa
TRBV27	TRBJ2-6	NA	NA	TGTGCCAGCAAGGGGTTGGACTCTGGGGCCAACGTCCTGACTTTC	CASKGLDSGANVLTF
TRBV6-1	TRBJ1-5	NA	few	TGTGCCAGCAGTGAACGGGGCTACGGACAGCCCCAGCATTTT	CASSERGYGQPQHF
TRBV5-4	TRBJ2-4	NA	NA	TGTGCCAGCAGCCGCCAGGGGTCCAAAAACATTCAGTACTTC	CASSRQGSKNIQYF
TRBV28	TRBJ1-1	TRBD1	NA	TGTGCCAGCGGAATGAGGACAGGGGGCCGAACTGAAGCTTTCTTT	CASGMRTGGRTEAFF
TRBV19	TRBJ1-1	NA	NA	TGTGCCAGTAAAAAGACAGAAAGGAACACTGAAGCTTTCTTT	CASKKTERNTEAFF
TRBV27	TRBJ1-5	NA	NA	TGTGCCAGCAGGCCAGGGTTTGGAAATCAGCCCCAGCATTTT	CASRPGFGNQPQHF
TRBV10-3	TRBJ1-1	NA	few	TGTGCCATCAGTGAGGCGGCGAACACTGAAGCTTTCTTT	CAISEAANTEAFF
TRBV28	TRBJ1-5	NA	NA	TGTGCCAGCAGTTTATTCCTACAGAGGGAACAGCCCCAGCATTTT	CASSLFLQREQPQHF
TRBV29-1	TRBJ1-4	TRBD1	NA	TGCAGCCCCGGCGGGGACAGACCTAATGAAAAACTGTTTTTT	CSPGGDRPNEKLFF
TRBV4-2	TRBJ2-1	NA	NA	TGTGCCAGCAGCCAAGAAGCGGGCCGGGATGAGCAGTTCTTC	CASSQEAGRDEQFF